The 25 T cell receptor beta chains given below trace back to one sample, sequenced in a study of blood T cell repertoires in COVID-19. TCRdb keeps only in-frame clones here, not all; method: immunoSEQ multiplex PCR. This table has roughly 330,000 clones, 80% to 90% appearing once. Material: PBMCs or T cells enriched from blood (not recorded which). The receptors stem from a woman aged 25 to 39 who had recovered from COVID-19.

The chain is built from TRBV25-1 and TRBJ1-2, with unresolved D. The CDR3 totals 15 residues. The V gene lost 4 bases and the J gene lost 4 bases, with 16 bases spanning the gap. Germline V CDR1 and CDR2: MGHDK, SYGVNS. For the CDR3, the DNA is TGTGCCAGCAGTGCCTGGGCCTCGGAGGGCTATGGCTACACCTTC. Translation gives CASSAWASEGYGYTF.

This chain connects TRBV4-2 to TRBJ1-2, with TRBD1 matching 7 bases. The CDR3 has 15 residues. The V gene's germline CDR1 is LGHNA and CDR2 YNFKEQ. Trimming took 3 bases from V and 3 from J; bases not matched to a gene: 7. The chain's CDR3 is CASSHDRVGDYGYTF. The CDR3 bases are TGTGCCAGCAGCCACGACAGGGTAGGTGACTATGGCTACACCTTC.

The chain employs TRBV5-3 and TRBJ2-7; TRBD1 is a possible D gene (6 bases). TRBV5-3 is marked as an open reading frame, function uncertain. Trimming stripped 2 bases from V and 3 bases from J, with 15 bases between. There are 15 residues in the CDR3. Here the CDR3 DNA reads TGTGCCAGAAGCTTACAACCCCGGGACAACTACGAGCAGTACTTC. Amino acid sequence: CARSLQPRDNYEQYF.

The chain carries TRBV2 and TRBJ2-5; 10 nucleotides agree with TRBD2. CDR3 length equals 17 residues. V dropped 6 bases and J dropped 9; count of bases not matched to a gene: 19. Germline values: CDR1 SNHLY, CDR2 FYNNEI. DNA for the CDR3: TGTGCCAGCAGGGTGGCCCTTCTGGCCCAGCGGGGGGGGTCCCAGTACTTC. Its translation: CASRVALLAQRGGSQYF. The full variable domain, in which reference TRBV2 and TRBJ2-5 provide the parts outside the CDR3, is EPEVTQTPSHQVTQMGQEVILRCVPISNHLYFYWYRQILGQKVEFLVSFYNNEISEKSEIFDDQFSVERPDGSNFTLKIRSTKLEDSAMYFCASRVALLAQRGGSQYFGPGTRLLVL.

The rearrangement joins TRBV18 to TRBJ1-3, with D uncertain. Trimming stripped 3 bases from V and 4 bases from J, with 19 bases between. The CDR3 totals 17 residues. The V gene's germline CDR1 is KGHSH and CDR2 LQKENI. CDR3 nucleotide sequence: TGTGCCAGCTCACCCGGGGTCGGTTTAGTGGCCGGAAACACCATATATTTT. This encodes CASSPGVGLVAGNTIYF.

The CDR3 reads CASSQTSGPYEQYF. The CDR3 coding sequence is TGTGCCAGCAGCCAAACTTCCGGTCCCTACGAGCAGTACTTC. The chain uses TRBV3-1 (or the pseudogene TRBV3-2) and TRBJ2-7; D ambiguous. V shed 2 bases and J shed 2 bases, with 10 bases lying between them. Germline loops: CDR1 LGHDT, CDR2 YNNKEL (reference sequence). The CDR3 runs 14 residues.

This sequence joins TRBV6-6 and TRBJ2-7, with D perhaps matching TRBD2 (6 bases). Deletions cut 4 bases from V and 2 bases from J, with 15 bases between. Germline V gives CDR1 MNHNY, CDR2 SVGAGI (reference sequence). This CDR3 is 15 amino acids long. CDR3 amino acids: CASSSVGGIAYEQYF. For the CDR3, the DNA is TGTGCCAGCAGTTCCGTCGGGGGTATTGCCTACGAGCAGTACTTC.

The chain links TRBV19 to TRBJ1-1, with TRBD1 identical over 9 bases. Germline values: CDR1 LNHDA, CDR2 SQIVND (reference sequence). The CDR3 spans 17 residues. V was clipped by 6 bases and J by 1 base; unmatched bases: 12. CDR3 bases: TGTGCCAGTAGAATCGGTCGGGACAGGGCCCCGAACACTGAAGCTTTCTTT. This gives the protein CASRIGRDRAPNTEAFF.

This chain joins TRBV10-3 and TRBJ2-5; tentative D call: TRBD2 (7 bases). The V gene's germline CDR1 is ENHRY and CDR2 SYGVKD. The CDR3 is 15 residues long. V dropped 3 bases and J dropped 5 bases, with 16 bases sitting between them. The CDR3 nucleotides read TGTGCCATCAGTGATGGGGGGGCTAGGCAGGAGACCCAGTACTTC. Its translation: CAISDGGARQETQYF.

The CDR3 region has the DNA TGTGCCAGCAGCCACGGTGGGCGCGAGCAGTACTTC. Translating it yields CASSHGGREQYF. V usage is TRBV11-2 and J usage is TRBJ2-7; no firm D call. Trimming pared 5 bases from V and 6 bases from J, leaving 11 bases between. The CDR3 totals 12 residues. Germline assignment: CDR1 SGHAT and CDR2 FQNNGV.

The chain is built from TRBV5-4 and TRBJ2-5, with TRBD2 matching over 9 bases. Germline CDR1 and CDR2: SGHNT and YYREEE (reference sequence). V gave up 3 bases and J gave up 1 base; unmatched junction bases: 13. This CDR3 contains 18 residues. The DNA for the CDR3 is TGTGCCAGCAGCTCGAATGCCCGAGCGGGGGGAATCCAAGAGACCCAGTACTTC. This encodes CASSSNARAGGIQETQYF.

This chain uses TRBV5-4 with TRBJ1-1, with D unresolved. The CDR3 totals 12 residues. The ends were cut back, 4 bases at V and 7 bases at J, with 11 bases in the middle. Germline V gene lookup returns CDR1 SGHNT and CDR2 YYREEE (reference sequence). CDR3 in amino acids: CASSLRGGEAFF. The CDR3 coding sequence is TGTGCCAGCAGCCTCCGAGGCGGTGAAGCTTTCTTT.

Only a few counts were recorded for this clone. V usage is TRBV5-8 and J usage is TRBJ1-2; 8 bases map to TRBD1. The CDR3 totals 16 residues. V was pared by 2 bases and J by 8 bases, with 14 bases of the junction left unmatched. Looked up from germline, CDR1 is SGHTS and CDR2 is YDEGEE. In DNA form, the CDR3 reads TGTGCCAGCAGCTTCAGAGGACAGGGAAAAGTACGAGGCTACACCTTC. Translation: CASSFRGQGKVRGYTF.

The chain is built from TRBV28 and TRBJ1-2, with 10 bases aligning to TRBD1. The germline V gene has CDR1 MDHEN and CDR2 SYDVKM. V lost 6 bases to trimming and J lost 7 bases; unmatched junction nucleotides: 5. The CDR3 spans 13 residues. CDR3 loop: CASSLTGGLGYTF. The CDR3 DNA reads TGTGCCAGCAGCTTGACAGGGGGCCTTGGCTACACCTTC.

The chain carries TRBV29-1 and TRBJ2-5; maybe TRBD1 (5 bases). The V end was cut by 0 bases, the J end by 3 bases, with 8 bases between. The CDR3 spans 13 residues. Germline assignment: CDR1 SQVTM and CDR2 ANQGSEA. CDR3 coding DNA: TGCAGCGTTGAAGAGCAAGGGGAAGAGACCCAGTACTTC. It yields the protein CSVEEQGEETQYF.

The chain links TRBV3-1 (or the pseudogene TRBV3-2) to TRBJ1-2; TRBD1 is a possible D gene (6 bases). From germline, CDR1 is LGHDT and CDR2 YNNKEL (reference sequence). Trimming took off 0 bases at V and 4 bases at J, with 9 bases between the two ends. This CDR3 is built from 14 residues. CDR3 nucleotide sequence: TGTGCCAGCAGCCAAGATGCAGGGGCCTATGGCTACACCTTC. Amino acids: CASSQDAGAYGYTF.

In this sample, this clone turned up a few times. V is TRBV5-4 and J is TRBJ1-2; D remains unclear. V gave up 2 bases and J gave up 2 bases, with 7 bases separating them. This CDR3 comprises 13 residues. Germline lookup yields CDR1 SGHNT and CDR2 YYREEE (reference sequence). The CDR3 nucleotides are TGTGCCAGCAGCTTTACGGGGAACTATGGCTACACCTTC. Translating gives CASSFTGNYGYTF.

This clone was seen a few times. The chain carries TRBV7-8 and TRBJ2-7; D is undetermined. Trimming left V 2 bases short and J 0 bases short, with 11 bases between. Germline CDR1 reads SGHVS; CDR2 reads FQNEAQ. The CDR3 covers 15 residues. Here the CDR3 reads CASSLNGHSSYEQYF. The CDR3, as DNA: TGTGCCAGCAGCTTAAATGGTCACAGCTCCTACGAGCAGTACTTC.

This rearrangement joins TRBV4-1 to TRBJ1-6; 11 bases agree with TRBD1. Germline-derived CDR1 and CDR2 are MGHRA and YSYEKL. V shed 8 bases and J 7 bases; nucleotides not matched to a gene: 13. The CDR3 loop spans 17 amino acids. The CDR3 nucleotides read TGCGCCAGCGGACGGACAGGGGGCGCCCCGGGGAATTCACCCCTCCACTTT. This codes for CASGRTGGAPGNSPLHF.

V and J are TRBV5-6 and TRBJ1-2, with D tentatively TRBD1 (6 bases). CDR3 size: 13 residues. CDR1 SGHDT and CDR2 YYEEEE come from the germline V gene. V shed 2 bases and J shed 4 bases, with 9 bases lying between them. DNA for the CDR3: TGTGCCAGCAGCTTACAGGGCGCCTATGGCTACACCTTC. Translation: CASSLQGAYGYTF.

The rearrangement joins TRBV28 to TRBJ1-3; no clear D gene. The germline V and J ends were trimmed by 6 bases and 0 bases, with 9 bases remaining between them. Germline loops: CDR1 MDHEN, CDR2 SYDVKM. The CDR3 consists of 14 residues. CDR3 in DNA: TGTGCCAGCAGGCTTTCGGTCTCTGGAAACACCATATATTTT. Its protein product is CASRLSVSGNTIYF. Combining the CDR3 with reference TRBV28 and TRBJ1-3 gives the whole variable domain DVKVTQSSRYLVKRTGEKVFLECVQDMDHENMFWYRQDPGLGLRLIYFSYDVKMKEKGDIPEGYSVSREKKERFSLILESASTNQTSMYLCASRLSVSGNTIYFGEGSWLTVV.

V and J are TRBV5-5 and TRBJ2-7; 9 bases are a match to TRBD1. The V and J ends lost 0 bases and 2 bases, in that order; junction bases with no gene match: 0. Germline CDR1 is SGHKS and CDR2 is YYEKEE (reference sequence). The CDR3 spans 14 residues. The DNA of the CDR3 is TGTGCCAGCAGCTTGGGGACAGGGGCCTACGAGCAGTACTTC. It codes for CASSLGTGAYEQYF.

There are a few counts of this clone. The chain has TRBV3-1 (or the pseudogene TRBV3-2) and TRBJ1-5; tentative D call: TRBD1 (6 bases). The V end lost 1 base, the J end lost 1 base, and 11 bases lay between the germline ends. The CDR3 loop spans 16 amino acids. Germline lookup yields CDR1 LGHDT and CDR2 YNNKEL (reference sequence). The CDR3 coding sequence is TGTGCCAGCAGCCAAGGGTGGCAGGGGAGCAATCAGCCCCAGCATTTT. Translating gives CASSQGWQGSNQPQHF.

This sequence joins TRBV5-1 and TRBJ1-5; unclear D gene. The CDR3 loop spans 13 amino acids. The germline V gene encodes CDR1 SGHRS and CDR2 YFSETQ. V lost 4 bases, J lost 4 bases, and 9 bases lay in between. CDR3 region: CASSADGNQPQHF. CDR3 sequence (DNA): TGCGCCAGCAGCGCAGACGGGAATCAGCCCCAGCATTTT.

This clone appeared a single time. The chain couples TRBV29-1 to TRBJ1-5; 8 nucleotides agree with TRBD1. Looked up from germline, CDR1 is SQVTM and CDR2 is ANQGSEA. V shed 4 bases, J shed 3 bases, and the junction held 2 bases outside the gene matches. The CDR3 runs to 13 residues. This CDR3 is CSVVDRDNQPQHF. In DNA form, the CDR3 reads TGCAGCGTTGTGGACAGGGACAATCAGCCCCAGCATTTT.